This entry lists 11 T cell receptor beta chains sequenced from one sample in a study of T cell responses to AZD1222 COVID-19 vaccine. Generated by immunoSEQ multiplex PCR, the TCRdb table keeps only in-frame clones and is missing some. The sample holds 200,000 to 250,000 clones; about 94% are singletons and the top ten take around 1.8%. The material was peripheral blood, obtained 28 days after the second dose of the MenACWY control vaccine. Receptors were obtained from an adult who received the MenACWY meningococcal vaccine as a control.

The rearrangement uses TRBV6-2 or TRBV6-3 and TRBJ1-6; D may be TRBD1 (5 bases). This CDR3 has 17 residues. Germline V gene data show CDR1 as MNHEY and CDR2 as SVGEGT. The germline V and J ends were trimmed by 0 bases and 6 bases, with 15 bases remaining between them. The CDR3 reads CASSYSVQGRGNSPLHF. Written as DNA, the CDR3 is TGTGCCAGCAGTTACTCGGTCCAGGGTCGCGGTAATTCACCCCTCCACTTT.

Notes on this clone: The sample has other DNA sequences that encode this CDR3 too. The chain uses TRBV15 and TRBJ2-2; no clear D gene. V lost 0 bases and J 6 bases, leaving 5 bases between the germline ends. CDR1 LNHNV and CDR2 YYDKDF come from the germline V gene (reference sequence). This CDR3 contains 13 residues. The CDR3 is CATSRDRAGELFF. The CDR3 DNA sequence: TGTGCCACCAGCAGAGATCGTGCCGGGGAGCTGTTTTTT.

The gene calls are TRBV7-9 and TRBJ1-2, with D maybe TRBD1 (6 bases). Germline V gives CDR1 SEHNR, CDR2 FQNEAQ (reference sequence). The V end lost 8 bases, the J end lost 5 bases, and 21 bases lay between the germline ends. The CDR3 runs to 15 residues. This chain's CDR3 is CASGQPTGFSYGYTF. The CDR3 nucleotides are TGTGCCAGCGGGCAACCCACAGGGTTTTCGTATGGCTACACCTTC.

The chain couples TRBV2 to TRBJ1-2; D perhaps matches TRBD1 (5 bases). Trimming stripped 5 bases from V and 3 bases from J, with 13 bases between. The CDR3 consists of 14 residues. Germline CDR1 reads SNHLY; CDR2 reads FYNNEI. The CDR3 reads CASSLRGSDYGYTF. CDR3 coding DNA: TGTGCCAGCAGTTTACGGGGGTCGGACTATGGCTACACCTTC.

This clone was observed a handful of times. The V gene is TRBV6-4, the J gene TRBJ2-3; 11 bases align to TRBD2. Germline trimming cut 3 bases from V and 1 base from J; bases unmatched to any gene: 0. From germline, CDR1 is MRHNA and CDR2 SNTAGT. This CDR3 contains 15 residues. DNA for the CDR3: TGTGCCAGCAGTGAGACTAGCGGGGGCACAGATACGCAGTATTTT. Encoded protein: CASSETSGGTDTQYF.

The genes are TRBV9 and TRBJ2-3, with 9 bases fitting TRBD2. CDR1 is SGDLS and CDR2 is YYNGEE in the germline V gene. This CDR3 has 17 amino acids. The junction had 11 bases not matched to a gene; V was cut back by 0 bases and J by 6 bases. CDR3 in DNA: TGTGCCAGCAGCGTAGCTACGACTAGCGGAGCCCAGGATACGCAGTATTTT. Amino acids: CASSVATTSGAQDTQYF.

V and J are TRBV4-2 and TRBJ2-3; D may be TRBD2 (5 bases). Trimming shortened V by 0 bases and J by 1 base, and 11 bases separated the two germline ends. In germline, CDR1 is LGHNA, CDR2 YNFKEQ. This CDR3 contains 16 residues. CDR3: CASSQDLAQGTDTQYF. The CDR3 DNA is TGTGCCAGCAGCCAAGACCTAGCTCAGGGCACAGATACGCAGTATTTT.

The chain has TRBV12-3 or TRBV12-4 and TRBJ1-6, with D hard to call. CDR3 length equals 12 residues. Trimming removed 2 bases from V and 5 bases from J, with 1 base in between. CDR3 coding DNA: TGTGCCAGCAGTTTAAATAATTCACCCCTCCACTTT. This translates into CASSLNNSPLHF.

This clone was counted a single time. The chain links TRBV11-3 to TRBJ2-3, with 7 bases that match TRBD1. The CDR3 totals 15 residues. Trimming removed 5 bases from V and 0 bases from J; junction bases left unmatched: 5. The germline V gene encodes CDR1 SGHNT and CDR2 YENEEA. CDR3 residues: CASSPGTASTDTQYF. CDR3 nucleotides: TGTGCCAGCAGCCCTGGGACAGCTAGCACAGATACGCAGTATTTT.

The chain has TRBV5-4 and TRBJ1-2, with 12 bases lining up with TRBD1. The V gene end was trimmed by 0 bases and the J gene end by 3 bases; junction bases not matched to a gene: 3. Germline values: CDR1 SGHNT, CDR2 YYREEE (reference sequence). The CDR3 has 16 amino acids. The CDR3 loop is CASSLEGQGADYGYTF. In nucleotides, the CDR3 is TGTGCCAGCAGCTTGGAGGGACAGGGGGCGGACTATGGCTACACCTTC.

The chain joins TRBV11-2 to TRBJ1-3; 7 positions match TRBD1. The V and J ends lost 1 base and 3 bases, in that order; junction bases with no gene match: 9. This CDR3 region has 17 residues. CDR1 is SGHAT and CDR2 is FQNNGV in the germline V gene. The CDR3 DNA reads TGTGCCAGCAGCTTAGCCCCCGGGACAGTGGTTGGAAACACCATATATTTT. As protein: CASSLAPGTVVGNTIYF.